The 10 T cell receptor beta chains given below trace back to one sample, sequenced in a study of T cell responses to AZD1222 COVID-19 vaccine. Generated by immunoSEQ multiplex PCR, the TCRdb table keeps only in-frame clones and is missing some. The sample records about 170,000 clones, around 89% being singletons. The material was peripheral blood, obtained 28 days after the second dose of the MenACWY control vaccine. The receptors were sampled from an adult who received the MenACWY meningococcal vaccine as a control.

The chain uses TRBV20-1 and TRBJ2-1; 7 nucleotides match TRBD2. CDR1 DFQATT and CDR2 SNEGSKA come from the germline V gene (reference sequence). The CDR3 is 16 amino acids. V lost 3 bases and J lost 7; bases outside the gene matches: 15. The CDR3 nucleotides are TGCAGTGCTAGTTTAGTGTGGCGGGAGAGTATGAATGAGCAGTTCTTC. This codes for CSASLVWRESMNEQFF.

The genes are TRBV18 and TRBJ1-1; unclear D gene. Per the germline V gene, CDR1 is KGHSH and CDR2 is LQKENI. Trimming took off 5 bases at V and 0 bases at J, with 10 bases between the two ends. The CDR3 covers 14 residues. CDR3 in amino acids: CASSVAAVNTEAFF. CDR3 nucleotides: TGTGCCAGCTCAGTCGCAGCCGTGAACACTGAAGCTTTCTTT. Variable domain in full (rest from reference TRBV18 and TRBJ1-1): NAGVMQNPRHLVRRRGQEARLRCSPMKGHSHVYWYRQLPEEGLKFMVYLQKENIIDESGMPKERFSAEFPKEGPSILRIQQVVRGDSAAYFCASSVAAVNTEAFFGQGTRLTVV.

This clone has just a few counts. The chain joins TRBV29-1 to TRBJ2-4; D is possibly TRBD2 (5 bases). This CDR3 has 17 residues. Trimming pared 3 bases from V and 0 bases from J, leaving 18 bases between. Germline CDR1 is SQVTM and CDR2 is ANQGSEA. The CDR3 spells CSVDGSLGNIAKNIQYF. The CDR3 DNA follows: TGCAGCGTTGATGGGAGTTTGGGGAACATAGCCAAAAACATTCAGTACTTC.

The chain has TRBV18 and TRBJ2-5, with a weak D call TRBD2 (6 bases). Trimming took off 6 bases at V and 4 bases at J, with 18 bases between the two ends. This CDR3 spans 15 amino acids. The germline V gene has CDR1 KGHSH and CDR2 LQKENI. This CDR3 is CASSSFSSVVETQYF. CDR3 in DNA: TGTGCCAGCTCGTCCTTTTCTAGCGTTGTAGAGACCCAGTACTTC.

The rearrangement joins TRBV19 to TRBJ1-5; maybe TRBD1 (5 bases). V was trimmed by 4 bases and J by 7 bases, leaving 17 bases between them. Germline-derived CDR1 and CDR2 are LNHDA and SQIVND (reference sequence). This CDR3 is 15 amino acids long. The CDR3 region has the DNA TGTGCCAGTAGTAGCGGGGGGAATCTATGGCAGCCCCAGCATTTT. Its protein product is CASSSGGNLWQPQHF.

The V and J genes are TRBV7-9 and TRBJ1-1; tentative D call: TRBD1 (6 bases). There are 16 residues in the CDR3. V lost 7 bases to trimming and J lost 3 bases, with 21 bases between them. Germline CDR1 SEHNR, CDR2 FQNEAQ (reference sequence). Here the CDR3 reads CASNPTGWTADTEAFF. The CDR3 DNA sequence: TGTGCCAGCAACCCGACAGGATGGACCGCGGACACTGAAGCTTTCTTT.

The V and J genes are TRBV19 and TRBJ1-1; 9 bases align to TRBD1. V was clipped by 3 bases and J by 3 bases; unmatched bases: 11. This CDR3 region has 17 residues. Germline V gene sequence: CDR1 LNHDA, CDR2 SQIVND (reference sequence). Written as DNA, the CDR3 is TGTGCCAGTAGTATCCCGGGACAGGGCAGCGTGGACACTGAAGCTTTCTTT. Amino acid sequence: CASSIPGQGSVDTEAFF.

J is TRBJ2-3 and V is TRBV7-7, with D perhaps matching TRBD2 (6 bases). This CDR3 contains 16 residues. Trimming removed 5 bases from V and 0 bases from J, with 15 bases in between. The germline gives CDR1 SSHAT, CDR2 FNYEAQ (reference sequence). CDR3 bases: TGTGCCAGCAGCCTAAGGCCAGGGACTAGCACAGATACGCAGTATTTT. Its protein product is CASSLRPGTSTDTQYF.

The genes are TRBV7-2 and TRBJ1-4; D gene uncertain. The CDR3 runs 17 residues. The V and J ends lost 4 bases and 3 bases respectively, with 18 bases between them. Germline loops: CDR1 SGHTA, CDR2 FQGNSA. The CDR3: CASSSHPPGASNEKLFF. The DNA for the CDR3 is TGTGCCAGCAGCTCTCATCCCCCAGGTGCCTCTAATGAAAAACTGTTTTTT.

The V and J genes are TRBV5-1 and TRBJ2-5, with 7 bases that match TRBD1. The V segment lost 3 bases and the J segment 5 bases; nucleotides outside the gene matches: 10. CDR1 is SGHRS, CDR2 YFSETQ, per germline. The CDR3 contains 15 residues. The CDR3, as DNA: TGCGCCAGCAGCTCCGCTACAGGGGACGAGGAGACCCAGTACTTC. It encodes CASSSATGDEETQYF. Drawing the rest from reference TRBV5-1 and TRBJ2-5, the complete variable domain is KAGVTQTPRYLIKTRGQQVTLSCSPISGHRSVSWYQQTPGQGLQFLFEYFSETQRNKGNFPGRFSGRQFSNSRSEMNVSTLELGDSALYLCASSSATGDEETQYFGPGTRLLVL.